These 17 T cell receptor beta chains came from one sample sequenced in a study of cytomegalovirus exposure and HLA in healthy donors. The PCR contained 60 Vbeta and 13 Jbeta primers. TCRdb's table, derived via immunoSEQ multiplex PCR, lists solely in-frame clones and lacks some. The data show some 150,000 clones, about 87% seen once. The sequencing sample was made of PBMCs. All receptors derive from a woman aged 25 to 45 in good health and CMV-seronegative.

This clone showed up just once. V is TRBV6-4 and J is TRBJ2-3; TRBD2 matches at 10 bases. With 7 bases clipped from V and 4 bases from J, the junction kept 20 bases outside the gene matches. The CDR3 loop spans 19 amino acids. Looked up from germline, CDR1 is MRHNA and CDR2 is SNTAGT. The CDR3 protein is CASKSRNSGGAVEADTQYF. DNA of the CDR3: TGTGCCAGCAAATCCCGTAACAGCGGGGGGGCGGTTGAGGCAGATACGCAGTATTTT.

V gene TRBV6-5 combines with J gene TRBJ1-2; weak D call: TRBD1 (5 bases). Trimming cost V 0 bases and J 3 bases, with 11 bases left between them. The CDR3 loop spans 15 amino acids. The germline V gene encodes CDR1 MNHEY and CDR2 SVGAGI. The CDR3 nucleotides are TGTGCCAGCAGTTACTCTATAGGGGCCTACTATGGCTACACCTTC. It is translated as CASSYSIGAYYGYTF.

The gene calls are TRBV19 and TRBJ1-5; 7 nucleotides line up with TRBD1. The length of the CDR3 is 18 residues. Germline V CDR1 and CDR2: LNHDA, SQIVND (reference sequence). V was clipped by 0 bases and J by 1 base; unmatched bases: 9. In DNA, the CDR3 is TGTGCCAGTAGTATAGATGGCCCCTACAGGGGAAGCAATCAGCCCCAGCATTTT. Translation: CASSIDGPYRGSNQPQHF.

The V call is TRBV29-1, the J call TRBJ1-2; a possible D gene is TRBD1 (6 bases). The V and J ends lost 5 bases and 3 bases respectively, with 13 bases between them. The CDR3 contains 13 residues. Germline V lookup: CDR1 SQVTM, CDR2 ANQGSEA. The chain's CDR3 is CSVNRVMDYGYTF. In DNA form, the CDR3 reads TGCAGCGTTAACAGGGTTATGGACTATGGCTACACCTTC. Filled out from reference TRBV29-1 and TRBJ1-2, the complete variable domain reads SAVISQKPSRDICQRGTSLTIQCQVDSQVTMMFWYRQQPGQSLTLIATANQGSEATYESGFVIDKFPISRPNLTFSTLTVSNMSPEDSSIYLCSVNRVMDYGYTFGSGTRLTVV.

The gene calls are TRBV27 and TRBJ1-4, with a possible D match to TRBD1 (6 bases). Germline loops: CDR1 MNHEY, CDR2 SMNVEV (reference sequence). The germline V and J ends were trimmed by 6 bases and 4 bases, with 18 bases remaining between them. This CDR3 contains 16 residues. CDR3 nucleotides: TGTGCCAGCAGCCCAGGGCGGACAGCCTTTAATGAAAAACTGTTTTTT. Translating gives CASSPGRTAFNEKLFF.

The chain joins TRBV9 to TRBJ2-7, with 7 bases lining up with TRBD1. From germline, CDR1 is SGDLS and CDR2 YYNGEE. CDR3 size: 15 residues. V lost 4 bases and J lost 3; bases outside the gene matches: 10. The CDR3 loop reads CASSPQEGQSYEQYF. The CDR3 DNA follows: TGTGCCAGCAGCCCCCAAGAGGGACAGAGCTACGAGCAGTACTTC.

The rearrangement uses TRBV30 and TRBJ1-2, with D perhaps TRBD1 (5 bases). This CDR3 is built from 15 residues. V dropped 1 base and J dropped 4 bases, with 16 bases sitting between them. Germline V gene data show CDR1 as GTSNPN and CDR2 as SVGIG (reference sequence). The CDR3 sequence: CAWSAAGLNFYGYTF. The CDR3 DNA sequence: TGTGCCTGGAGTGCGGCAGGGTTAAATTTCTATGGCTACACCTTC. Full variable domain (missing parts from reference TRBV30 and TRBJ1-2): SQTIHQWPATLVQPVGSPLSLECTVEGTSNPNLYWYRQAAGRGLQLLFYSVGIGQISSEVPQNLSASRPQDRQFILSSKKLLLSDSGFYLCAWSAAGLNFYGYTFGSGTRLTVV.

The chain employs TRBV27 and TRBJ2-7; 8 nucleotides agree with TRBD2. CDR3 length equals 14 residues. The germline gives CDR1 MNHEY, CDR2 SMNVEV (reference sequence). Trimming at V came to 5 bases and at J to 2 bases, leaving 5 bases not matched to a gene. The CDR3 here is CASSQAGAAYEQYF. In nucleotides, the CDR3 is TGTGCCAGCAGTCAAGCGGGGGCAGCCTACGAGCAGTACTTC.

The rearrangement joins TRBV7-9 to TRBJ2-1; TRBD2 matches 11 bases. CDR1 is SEHNR and CDR2 is FQNEAQ in the germline V gene (reference sequence). The CDR3 length is 15 residues. V was clipped by 3 bases and J by 8 bases; unmatched bases: 6. The CDR3 reads CASSLVLAGADEQFF. CDR3 bases: TGTGCCAGCAGCTTGGTACTAGCGGGAGCCGATGAGCAGTTCTTC.

This chain links TRBV7-9 with TRBJ1-2, with 9 bases lining up with TRBD1. The CDR3 is 16 residues long. The germline V gene has CDR1 SEHNR and CDR2 FQNEAQ (reference sequence). Trimming cost V 4 bases and J 4 bases; bases outside gene matches: 10. CDR3 sequence reads: CASSSPRDRASYGYTF. CDR3 nucleotides: TGTGCCAGCAGCTCCCCCCGGGACAGGGCGTCCTATGGCTACACCTTC.

V is TRBV6-1 and J is TRBJ2-5, with 9 bases identical to TRBD2. This CDR3 contains 20 residues. Germline assignment: CDR1 MNHNS and CDR2 SASEGT. The ends lost 0 bases at V and 0 bases at J; junction bases unmatched: 14. CDR3 residues: CASSEANWRGGLQYQETQYF. The CDR3 region has the DNA TGTGCCAGCAGTGAAGCGAATTGGCGGGGGGGCCTTCAATACCAAGAGACCCAGTACTTC.

V usage is TRBV28 and J usage is TRBJ2-7; D is unresolved. V shed 2 bases and J shed 7 bases, with 12 bases lying between them. This CDR3 region has 13 residues. Germline CDR1 reads MDHEN; CDR2 reads SYDVKM. The CDR3 DNA is TGTGCCAGCAGTTTACTTCTAGTCGAGGAGCAGTACTTC. Amino acids: CASSLLLVEEQYF.

In nucleotides, the CDR3 is TGTGCCAGCTCAACTGAGCCTGGACGGGGGGATACGCAGTATTTT. Amino acids: CASSTEPGRGDTQYF. V usage is TRBV18 and J usage is TRBJ2-3; D perhaps matches TRBD2 (6 bases). Germline V CDR1 and CDR2: KGHSH, LQKENI. V lost 5 bases and J lost 6, with 18 bases in between. The CDR3 covers 15 residues.

This clone was recorded only once. This rearrangement joins TRBV5-4 to TRBJ2-7; 8 bases are shared with TRBD1. Germline V gene lookup returns CDR1 SGHNT and CDR2 YYREEE (reference sequence). The CDR3 length is 14 residues. The trim removed 5 bases at V and 2 bases at J, leaving 6 bases unmatched. The CDR3 sequence is CASRVQGATYEQYF. The CDR3 DNA is TGTGCCAGCAGGGTCCAGGGGGCCACCTACGAGCAGTACTTC.

The sample holds one count of this clone. V usage is TRBV5-1 and J usage is TRBJ2-3, with D unclear. Trimming removed 6 bases from V and 6 bases from J, with 8 bases in between. From germline, CDR1 is SGHRS and CDR2 YFSETQ. The CDR3 is made up of 11 amino acids. CDR3: CASKSGDTQYF. DNA of the CDR3: TGCGCCAGCAAATCCGGGGATACGCAGTATTTT. The variable domain in full, with the rest retrieved from reference TRBV5-1 and TRBJ2-3, is KAGVTQTPRYLIKTRGQQVTLSCSPISGHRSVSWYQQTPGQGLQFLFEYFSETQRNKGNFPGRFSGRQFSNSRSEMNVSTLELGDSALYLCASKSGDTQYFGPGTRLTVL.

This chain connects TRBV7-2 to TRBJ2-7; 7 bases fit TRBD2. CDR3 length: 15 residues. Trimming cost V 1 base and J 5 bases; bases outside gene matches: 8. The germline gives CDR1 SGHTA, CDR2 FQGNSA. CDR3: CASSLVSGGNHEQYF. CDR3 DNA: TGTGCCAGCAGCTTAGTTTCGGGAGGTAACCACGAGCAGTACTTC.

The rearrangement links TRBV7-3 to TRBJ2-2, with TRBD2 as a possible D gene (6 bases). Trimming cost V 1 base and J 1 base, with 7 bases left between them. The CDR3 has 15 residues. The germline gives CDR1 SGHTA, CDR2 FQGTGA. CDR3 region: CASSLIGGNTGELFF. CDR3 bases: TGTGCCAGCAGCTTAATCGGGGGGAACACCGGGGAGCTGTTTTTT.